Shown below are 16 T cell receptor beta chains from a single sample sequenced in a study of blood T cell repertoires in COVID-19. Some clones are missing from TCRdb's copy, which holds only in-frame ones; the method was immunoSEQ multiplex PCR. The data contain about 190,000 clones, around nine tenths of them singletons. Sequenced sample: peripheral blood. These receptors were taken from a human donor in a cohort sampled during active COVID-19.

This rearrangement joins TRBV5-1 to TRBJ2-1; 7 bases match TRBD2. Trimming cost V 0 bases and J 0 bases; bases outside gene matches: 3. The CDR3 length is 16 residues. CDR1 and CDR2 from the germline V gene are SGHRS and YFSETQ. CDR3 residues: CASSLGAGDSYNEQFF. DNA for the CDR3: TGCGCCAGCAGCTTGGGGGCGGGAGACTCCTACAATGAGCAGTTCTTC. Based on the CDR3 plus reference TRBV5-1 and TRBJ2-1, the full variable domain is KAGVTQTPRYLIKTRGQQVTLSCSPISGHRSVSWYQQTPGQGLQFLFEYFSETQRNKGNFPGRFSGRQFSNSRSEMNVSTLELGDSALYLCASSLGAGDSYNEQFFGPGTRLTVL.

The chain couples TRBV2 to TRBJ2-7; 8 positions agree with TRBD1. CDR1 is SNHLY, CDR2 FYNNEI, per germline. The CDR3 has 14 residues. The V segment lost 2 bases and the J segment 6 bases; nucleotides outside the gene matches: 6. CDR3 loop: CASSEQGASGEQYF. The DNA for the CDR3 is TGTGCCAGCAGTGAACAGGGGGCGTCGGGCGAGCAGTACTTC. Full variable domain (missing parts from reference TRBV2 and TRBJ2-7): EPEVTQTPSHQVTQMGQEVILRCVPISNHLYFYWYRQILGQKVEFLVSFYNNEISEKSEIFDDQFSVERPDGSNFTLKIRSTKLEDSAMYFCASSEQGASGEQYFGPGTRLTVT.

The chain has TRBV3-1 (or the pseudogene TRBV3-2) and TRBJ2-1; tentative D call: TRBD2 (5 bases). The CDR3 spans 14 residues. V shed 0 bases and J shed 7 bases, with 10 bases lying between them. Germline-derived CDR1 and CDR2 are LGHDT and YNNKEL (reference sequence). The CDR3 region is CASSQDAAGNEQFF. The CDR3 bases are TGTGCCAGCAGCCAAGATGCGGCGGGTAATGAGCAGTTCTTC.

The chain links TRBV6-1 to TRBJ1-4, with a weak D call TRBD1 (5 bases). Germline V gives CDR1 MNHNS, CDR2 SASEGT. Trimming cost V 0 bases and J 10 bases, with 12 bases left between them. The CDR3 is 14 residues long. The CDR3 coding sequence is TGTGCCAGCAGTGAAGCGCCCAGGGCTGGAAAACTGTTTTTT. Protein: CASSEAPRAGKLFF.

The chain links TRBV2 to TRBJ1-1; TRBD1 agrees at 10 bases. Germline V gene sequence: CDR1 SNHLY, CDR2 FYNNEI. J lost 1 base, V lost 6 bases, and 8 bases had no gene match. The CDR3 is made up of 16 amino acids. DNA of the CDR3: TGTGCCAGCAGCCTCCGGGACAGGGGAGGGAACACTGAAGCTTTCTTT. This gives the protein CASSLRDRGGNTEAFF.

The chain has TRBV10-3 and TRBJ1-6, with 8 bases aligning to TRBD1. Germline loops: CDR1 ENHRY, CDR2 SYGVKD. The CDR3 consists of 14 residues. Trimming removed 6 bases from V and 8 bases from J; junction bases left unmatched: 6. CDR3 protein: CAIREDRAYSPLHF. The CDR3 DNA reads TGTGCCATCAGAGAGGACAGGGCCTATTCACCCCTCCACTTT.

This chain links TRBV27 with TRBJ2-3; 8 bases match TRBD2. There are 14 residues in the CDR3. Germline V gene data show CDR1 as MNHEY and CDR2 as SMNVEV (reference sequence). The trim removed 6 bases at V and 3 bases at J, leaving 5 bases unmatched. The CDR3: CASRRSGSTDTQYF. The CDR3, as DNA: TGTGCCAGCAGGAGAAGCGGGAGTACAGATACGCAGTATTTT.

The V gene is TRBV5-1, the J gene TRBJ1-2, with 7 nucleotides matching TRBD1. From germline, CDR1 is SGHRS and CDR2 YFSETQ. With 5 bases clipped from V and 6 bases from J, the junction kept 10 bases outside the gene matches. The CDR3 has 14 amino acids. The DNA for the CDR3 is TGCGCCAGCAGTACCAAAGGGGGCGCGGATGGCTACACCTTC. It yields the protein CASSTKGGADGYTF.

The CDR3 region is CASSYSRETEAFF. CDR3 DNA: TGTGCCAGCAGTTATTCCCGGGAAACTGAAGCTTTCTTT. V is TRBV6-2 or TRBV6-3 and J is TRBJ1-1; no clear D. The CDR3 loop spans 13 amino acids. Per the germline V gene, CDR1 is MNHEY and CDR2 is SVGEGT. Between the trimmed V and J ends, which lost 3 bases and 5 bases, there was a span of 10 bases.

The chain carries TRBV6-5 and TRBJ2-1; TRBD2 aligns across 9 bases. V lost 6 bases and J lost 0; bases outside the gene matches: 3. Germline values: CDR1 MNHEY, CDR2 SVGAGI. This CDR3 region has 15 residues. Here the CDR3 DNA reads TGTGCCAGCAGAATAGCGGGGGCCTCCTACAATGAGCAGTTCTTC. Translation: CASRIAGASYNEQFF.

This chain connects TRBV3-1 (or the pseudogene TRBV3-2) to TRBJ1-3; D call uncertain. This CDR3 has 13 residues. V dropped 4 bases and J dropped 8 bases, with 12 bases sitting between them. Germline values: CDR1 LGHDT, CDR2 YNNKEL (reference sequence). This CDR3 is CASSPNPGDTIYF. Written as DNA, the CDR3 is TGTGCCAGCAGCCCTAATCCCGGAGACACCATATATTTT.

The V gene is TRBV9, the J gene TRBJ2-3, with D perhaps matching TRBD1 (6 bases). The CDR3 contains 15 residues. Germline values: CDR1 SGDLS, CDR2 YYNGEE. V gave up 0 bases and J gave up 0 bases, with 8 bases separating them. CDR3 DNA: TGTGCCAGCAGCGTAGGGACAGTTAGCACAGATACGCAGTATTTT. It codes for CASSVGTVSTDTQYF.

V and J are TRBV18 and TRBJ1-5; D is undetermined. The CDR3 sequence is 16 residues long. Germline CDR1 KGHSH, CDR2 LQKENI. The V and J ends lost 4 bases and 0 bases respectively, with 13 bases between them. For the CDR3, the DNA is TGTGCCAGCTCACTGAAGTCCGGGGATAGCAATCAGCCCCAGCATTTT. Translating it yields CASSLKSGDSNQPQHF.

The V call is TRBV15, the J call TRBJ1-1; 8 nucleotides agree with TRBD1. The J segment lost 5 bases and the V segment lost 5 bases, leaving 7 bases of the junction unmatched. The CDR3 is 14 residues long. Germline V gene lookup returns CDR1 LNHNV and CDR2 YYDKDF (reference sequence). The CDR3 loop is CATSGRQGKTEAFF. CDR3 nucleotide sequence: TGTGCCACCAGCGGAAGACAGGGGAAAACTGAAGCTTTCTTT.

The chain couples TRBV20-1 to TRBJ2-7; D remains ambiguous. The germline V and J ends were trimmed by 3 bases and 4 bases, with 7 bases remaining between them. The CDR3 contains 11 residues. Germline V CDR1 and CDR2: DFQATT, SNEGSKA (reference sequence). The CDR3 loop reads CSASPNYEQYF. DNA of the CDR3: TGCAGTGCTAGCCCCAATTACGAGCAGTACTTC.

J is TRBJ2-1 and V is TRBV5-1; 10 nucleotides align to TRBD2. The CDR3 length is 15 residues. V shed 3 bases and J 6 bases; nucleotides not matched to a gene: 6. CDR1 SGHRS and CDR2 YFSETQ come from the germline V gene. DNA for the CDR3: TGCGCCAGCAGCTCCCGGATAGCGGGAGGCAATGAGCAGTTCTTC. It codes for CASSSRIAGGNEQFF.